The clone carrying this TCR beta chain came up many times. The record originates from a study of neurological immune-mediated disorders. A single record per CDR3 protein comes from TCRdb applying MiXCR to the 5' RACE reads. The sample records approximately 74,000 distinct CDR3 sequences, roughly 5.6% being singletons. A total of 2 million PBMCs stored at -80 degrees C provided the unsorted libraries. Sequenced sample: PBMCs. The origin of this receptor is a man aged 18 to 29 with multiple sclerosis.

CDR3 region: CASSWDDRLQETQYF. CDR3 nucleotides: TGTGCCAGCAGTTGGGACGACAGGCTCCAAGAGACCCAGTACTTC. The chain carries TRBV28 and TRBJ2-5; tentative D call: TRBD1 (6 bases). The CDR3 sequence is 15 residues long. Deletions cut 4 bases from V and 1 base from J, with 13 bases between. The germline gives CDR1 MDHEN, CDR2 SYDVKM.